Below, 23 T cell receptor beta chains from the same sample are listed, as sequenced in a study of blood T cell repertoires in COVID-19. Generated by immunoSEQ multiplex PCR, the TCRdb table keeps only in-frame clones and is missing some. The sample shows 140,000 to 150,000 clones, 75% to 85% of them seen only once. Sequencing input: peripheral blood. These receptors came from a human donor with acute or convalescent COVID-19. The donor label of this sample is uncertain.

In DNA, the CDR3 is TGTGCCAGCCCGCGCAGGGGAAACACTGAAGCTTTCTTT. The encoded protein is CASPRRGNTEAFF. V and J are TRBV2 and TRBJ1-1, with D maybe TRBD1 (6 bases). From germline, CDR1 is SNHLY and CDR2 FYNNEI. Trimming stripped 8 bases from V and 2 bases from J, with 12 bases between. This CDR3 is built from 13 residues. Variable domain in full (rest from reference TRBV2 and TRBJ1-1): EPEVTQTPSHQVTQMGQEVILRCVPISNHLYFYWYRQILGQKVEFLVSFYNNEISEKSEIFDDQFSVERPDGSNFTLKIRSTKLEDSAMYFCASPRRGNTEAFFGQGTRLTVV.

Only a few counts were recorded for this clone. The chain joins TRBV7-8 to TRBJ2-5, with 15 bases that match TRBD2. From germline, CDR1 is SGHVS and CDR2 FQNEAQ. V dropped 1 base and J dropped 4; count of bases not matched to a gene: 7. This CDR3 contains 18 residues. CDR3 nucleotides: TGTGCCAGCAGCTTAGGAGGCCCGGGACTAGCGGGAGGAGAGACCCAGTACTTC. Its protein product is CASSLGGPGLAGGETQYF. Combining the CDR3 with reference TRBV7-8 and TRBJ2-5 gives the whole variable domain GAGVSQSPRYKVAKRGQDVALRCDPISGHVSLFWYQQALGQGPEFLTYFQNEAQLDKSGLPSDRFFAERPEGSVSTLKIQRTQQEDSAVYLCASSLGGPGLAGGETQYFGPGTRLLVL.

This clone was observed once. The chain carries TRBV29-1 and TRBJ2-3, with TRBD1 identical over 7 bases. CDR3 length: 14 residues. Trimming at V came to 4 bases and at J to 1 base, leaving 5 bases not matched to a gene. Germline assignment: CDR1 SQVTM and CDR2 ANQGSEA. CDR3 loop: CSVAGTVGTDTQYF. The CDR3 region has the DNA TGCAGCGTTGCCGGGACAGTGGGCACAGATACGCAGTATTTT.

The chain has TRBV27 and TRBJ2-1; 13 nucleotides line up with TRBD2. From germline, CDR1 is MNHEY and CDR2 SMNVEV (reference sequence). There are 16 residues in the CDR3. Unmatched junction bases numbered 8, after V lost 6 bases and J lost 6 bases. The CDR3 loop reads CASSNTGTSGTNEQFF. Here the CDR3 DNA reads TGTGCCAGCAGCAATACCGGGACTAGCGGGACCAATGAGCAGTTCTTC.

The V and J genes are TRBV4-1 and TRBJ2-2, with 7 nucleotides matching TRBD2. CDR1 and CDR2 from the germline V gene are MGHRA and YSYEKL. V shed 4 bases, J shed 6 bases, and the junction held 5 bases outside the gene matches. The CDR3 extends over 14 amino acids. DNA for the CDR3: TGCGCCAGCAGCCCAGCGGGGCGGTCCGGGGAGCTGTTTTTT. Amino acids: CASSPAGRSGELFF.

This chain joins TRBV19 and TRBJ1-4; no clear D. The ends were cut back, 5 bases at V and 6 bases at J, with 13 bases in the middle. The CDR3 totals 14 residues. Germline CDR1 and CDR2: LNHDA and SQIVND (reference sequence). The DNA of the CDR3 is TGTGCCAGTAGTCCTCTCCGGGTCTATGAAAAACTGTTTTTT. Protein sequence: CASSPLRVYEKLFF.

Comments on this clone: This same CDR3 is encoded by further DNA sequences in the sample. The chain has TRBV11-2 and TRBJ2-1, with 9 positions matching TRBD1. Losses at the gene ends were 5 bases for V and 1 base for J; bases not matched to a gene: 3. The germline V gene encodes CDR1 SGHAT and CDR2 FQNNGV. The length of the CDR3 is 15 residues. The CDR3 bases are TGTGCCAGCAGCCCAGGGACAGGGTCCTACAATGAGCAGTTCTTC. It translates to CASSPGTGSYNEQFF.

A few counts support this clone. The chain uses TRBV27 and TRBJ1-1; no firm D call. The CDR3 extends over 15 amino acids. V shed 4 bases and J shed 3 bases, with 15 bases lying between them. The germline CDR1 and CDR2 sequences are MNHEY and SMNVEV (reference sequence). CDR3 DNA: TGTGCCAGCAGTTCCGTTACCATCGGAGACACTGAAGCTTTCTTT. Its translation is CASSSVTIGDTEAFF.

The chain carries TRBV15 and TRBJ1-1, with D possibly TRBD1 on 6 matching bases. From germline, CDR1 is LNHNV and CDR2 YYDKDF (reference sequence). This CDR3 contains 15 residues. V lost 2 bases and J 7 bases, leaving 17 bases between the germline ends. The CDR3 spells CATSRFRTEDYEAFF. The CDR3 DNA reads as TGTGCCACCAGCAGATTCCGGACAGAGGATTATGAAGCTTTCTTT.

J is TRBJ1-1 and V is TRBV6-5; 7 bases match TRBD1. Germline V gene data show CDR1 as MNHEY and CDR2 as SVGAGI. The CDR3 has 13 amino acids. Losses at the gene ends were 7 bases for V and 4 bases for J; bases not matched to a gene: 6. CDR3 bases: TGTGCCAGCAAAAATCCAGGGGGCACTGAAGCTTTCTTT. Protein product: CASKNPGGTEAFF.

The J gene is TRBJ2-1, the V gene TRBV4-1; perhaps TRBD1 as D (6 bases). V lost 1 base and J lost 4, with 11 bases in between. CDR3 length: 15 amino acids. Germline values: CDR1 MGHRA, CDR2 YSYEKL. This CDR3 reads CASSQGGGLYNEQFF. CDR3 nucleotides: TGCGCCAGCAGCCAAGGAGGGGGATTATACAATGAGCAGTTCTTC.

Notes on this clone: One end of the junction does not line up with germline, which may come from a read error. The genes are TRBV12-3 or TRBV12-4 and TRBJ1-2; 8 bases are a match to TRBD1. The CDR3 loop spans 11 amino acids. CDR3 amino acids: CASSPPPGGAF. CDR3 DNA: TGTGCCAGCAGCCCACCCCCAGGGGGCGCCTTC.

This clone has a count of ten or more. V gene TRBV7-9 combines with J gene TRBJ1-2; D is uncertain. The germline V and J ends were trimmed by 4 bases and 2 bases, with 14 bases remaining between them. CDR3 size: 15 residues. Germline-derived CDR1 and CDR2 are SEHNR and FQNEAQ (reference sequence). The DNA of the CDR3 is TGTGCCAGCAGCTCCGGGGTCCCTTTAAACTATGGCTACACCTTC. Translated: CASSSGVPLNYGYTF.

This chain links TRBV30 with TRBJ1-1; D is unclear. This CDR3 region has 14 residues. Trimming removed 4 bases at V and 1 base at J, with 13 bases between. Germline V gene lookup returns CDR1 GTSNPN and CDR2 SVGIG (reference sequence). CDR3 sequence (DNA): TGTGCCTGGATGAGGGCAAAAACGAACACTGAAGCTTTCTTT. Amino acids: CAWMRAKTNTEAFF.

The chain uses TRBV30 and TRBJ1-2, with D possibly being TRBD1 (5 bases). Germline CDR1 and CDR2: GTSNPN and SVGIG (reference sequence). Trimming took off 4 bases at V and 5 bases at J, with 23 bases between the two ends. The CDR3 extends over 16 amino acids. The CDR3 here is CAWTPGGHARTYGYTF. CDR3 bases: TGTGCCTGGACTCCCGGCGGACATGCCCGTACTTATGGCTACACCTTC.

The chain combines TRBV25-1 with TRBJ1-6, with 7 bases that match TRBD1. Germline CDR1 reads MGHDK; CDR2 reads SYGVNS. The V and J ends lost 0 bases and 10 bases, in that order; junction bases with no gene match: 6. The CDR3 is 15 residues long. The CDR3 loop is CASSEYGQANSPLHF. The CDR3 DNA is TGTGCCAGCAGTGAATATGGACAGGCTAACTCACCCCTCCACTTT. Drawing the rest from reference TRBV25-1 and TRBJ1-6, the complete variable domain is EADIYQTPRYLVIGTGKKITLECSQTMGHDKMYWYQQDPGMELHLIHYSYGVNSTEKGDLSSESTVSRIRTEHFPLTLESARPSHTSQYLCASSEYGQANSPLHFGNGTRLTVT.

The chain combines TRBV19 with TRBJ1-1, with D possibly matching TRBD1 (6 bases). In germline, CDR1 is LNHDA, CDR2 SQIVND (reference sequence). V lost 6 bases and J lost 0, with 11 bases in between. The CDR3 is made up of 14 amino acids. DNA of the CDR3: TGTGCCAGTAGCCCAGGGGTCATGAACACTGAAGCTTTCTTT. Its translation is CASSPGVMNTEAFF.

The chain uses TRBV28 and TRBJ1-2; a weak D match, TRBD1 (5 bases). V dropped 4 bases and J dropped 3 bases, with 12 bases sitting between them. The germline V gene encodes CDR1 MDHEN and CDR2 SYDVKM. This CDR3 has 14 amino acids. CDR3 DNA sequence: TGTGCCAGCAGTTCCCCCCAGGGTGACTATGGCTACACCTTC. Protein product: CASSSPQGDYGYTF.

In DNA form, the CDR3 reads TGTGCCAGCAGCCAAGGGACAGGAGGCCCTCAGTTCTTC. Translated, it gives CASSQGTGGPQFF. The chain carries TRBV14 and TRBJ2-1; 7 nucleotides agree with TRBD1. The CDR3 extends over 13 amino acids. Trimming took 1 base from V and 13 from J; bases not matched to a gene: 7. Germline loops: CDR1 SGHDN, CDR2 FVKESK.

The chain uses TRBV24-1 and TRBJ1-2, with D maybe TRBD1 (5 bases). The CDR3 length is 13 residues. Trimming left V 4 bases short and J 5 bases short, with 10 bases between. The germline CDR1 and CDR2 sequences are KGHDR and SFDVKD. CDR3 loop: CATSEERGYGYTF. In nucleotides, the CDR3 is TGTGCCACCAGTGAGGAAAGGGGTTATGGCTACACCTTC.

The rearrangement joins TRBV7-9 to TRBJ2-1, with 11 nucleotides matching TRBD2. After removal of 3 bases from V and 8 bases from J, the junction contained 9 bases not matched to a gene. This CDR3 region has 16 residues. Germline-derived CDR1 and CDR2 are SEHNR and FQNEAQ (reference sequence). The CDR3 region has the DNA TGTGCCAGCAGCTTCCTAGCGGGGGGCCTTAAGGATGAGCAGTTCTTC. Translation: CASSFLAGGLKDEQFF.

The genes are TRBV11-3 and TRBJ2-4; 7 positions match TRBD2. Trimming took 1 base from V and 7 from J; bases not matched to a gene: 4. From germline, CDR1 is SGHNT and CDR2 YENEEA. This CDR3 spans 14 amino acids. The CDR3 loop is CASSLAGEGNIQYF. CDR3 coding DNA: TGTGCCAGCAGCTTAGCTGGGGAGGGGAACATTCAGTACTTC.

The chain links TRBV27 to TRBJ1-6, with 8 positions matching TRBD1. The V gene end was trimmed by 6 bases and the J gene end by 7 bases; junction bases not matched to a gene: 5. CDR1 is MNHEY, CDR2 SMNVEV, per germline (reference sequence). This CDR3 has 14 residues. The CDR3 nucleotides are TGTGCCAGCAGACTCGGACAGGGAAATTCACCCCTCCACTTT. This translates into CASRLGQGNSPLHF.